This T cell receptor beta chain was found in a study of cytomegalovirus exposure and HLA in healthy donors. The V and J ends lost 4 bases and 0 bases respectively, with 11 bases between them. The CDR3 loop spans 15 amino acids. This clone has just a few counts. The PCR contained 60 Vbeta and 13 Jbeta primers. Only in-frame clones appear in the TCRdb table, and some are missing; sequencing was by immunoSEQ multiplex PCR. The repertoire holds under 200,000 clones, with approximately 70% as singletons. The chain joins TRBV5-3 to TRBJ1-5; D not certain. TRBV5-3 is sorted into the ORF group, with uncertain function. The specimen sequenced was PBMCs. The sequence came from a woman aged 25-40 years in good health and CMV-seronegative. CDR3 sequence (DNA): TGTGCCAGAAGCCCGGATACAGTTAGCAATCAGCCCCAGCATTTT. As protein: CARSPDTVSNQPQHF.